Listed below are T cell receptor beta chains from one sample, sequenced in a study of T cell repertoires in cytomegalovirus infection. The antigens for these receptors are not known. MiXCR, applied by TCRdb to the reads, yields one record per CDR3 protein. The sample records about 340,000 distinct CDR3 sequences, about 28% being singletons. The sample here was cultured PBMCs, taken from culture after CMV antigen stimulation. Receptor source: a human donor in good health (CMV status not recorded). Some clones in this sample may be carry-over from other donors' samples. The CDR3 runs from the conserved cysteine through the conserved F or W. A D gene is named only where the DNA matches it firmly. Size tells how often a clone was seen (once, few, many) or the class of an expanded clone, and some rows leave it out.

len,d_gene,j_gene,v_gene,abundance,CDR3aa,CDR3nt
13,NA,TRBJ1-5,TRBV10-3,NA,CATTPGGNQPQHF,TGTGCCACCACACCGGGGGGCAATCAGCCCCAGCATTTT
14,NA,TRBJ1-1,TRBV12-3/TRBV12-4,few,CASSLYRRNTEAFF,TGTGCCAGCAGTTTATATCGGAGGAACACTGAAGCTTTCTTT
12,TRBD1,TRBJ1-2,TRBV29-1,NA,CSVSGTGYGYTF,TGCAGCGTCTCCGGGACAGGGTATGGCTACACCTTC
17,NA,TRBJ1-5,TRBV7-2,many,CASSFEIGIGGSQPQHF,TGTGCCAGCAGCTTCGAGATTGGGATAGGGGGAAGTCAGCCCCAGCATTTT
16,NA,TRBJ2-7,TRBV7-2,many,CASSLAPEGDPYEQYF,TGTGCCAGCAGCTTAGCGCCTGAAGGGGACCCCTACGAGCAGTACTTC
18,NA,TRBJ1-5,TRBV6-1,many,CASSIRTDRSYSNQPQHF,TGTGCCAGCAGTATCAGGACCGACAGGTCATATAGCAATCAGCCCCAGCATTTT
14,NA,TRBJ2-7,TRBV28,NA,CASSFDSYGYEQYF,TGTGCCAGCAGTTTTGACTCGTATGGGTACGAGCAGTACTTC
17,TRBD1,TRBJ1-1,TRBV6-8,NA,CASSYPTPGTANTEAFF,TGTGCCAGCAGTTACCCAACCCCGGGGACAGCGAACACTGAAGCTTTCTTT
16,NA,TRBJ1-1,TRBV28,NA,CASTGGGAAMNTEAFF,TGTGCCAGCACGGGGGGGGGGGCCGCCATGAACACTGAAGCTTTCTTT
14,TRBD1,TRBJ1-1,TRBV19,NA,CASSILKTGGRAFF,TGTGCCAGTAGTATTTTGAAGACAGGGGGCCGAGCTTTCTTT
16,TRBD2,TRBJ2-2,TRBV28,NA,CASTKIAGANTGELFF,TGTGCCAGCACCAAGATAGCGGGAGCGAACACCGGGGAGCTGTTTTTT
15,NA,TRBJ2-3,TRBV7-9,NA,CASSLGSPTADTQYF,TGTGCCAGCAGCTTAGGATCCCCTACGGCAGATACGCAGTATTTT
15,TRBD1,TRBJ1-2,TRBV7-2,NA,CASSLDRGVRNGYTF,TGTGCCAGCAGCCTGGACAGGGGAGTAAGGAATGGCTACACCTTC
15,TRBD1,TRBJ1-2,TRBV7-4,NA,CASSSDRGVNYGYTF,TGTGCCAGCAGCTCCGACAGGGGGGTGAACTATGGCTACACCTTC
15,NA,TRBJ1-4,TRBV18,NA,CASSPEGTSNEKLFF,TGTGCCAGCTCACCGGAGGGCACGAGTAATGAAAAACTGTTTTTT
17,NA,TRBJ1-6,TRBV7-9,NA,CASSLAGPSSYNSPLHF,TGTGCCAGCAGCTTAGCTGGTCCGAGCTCCTATAATTCACCCCTCCACTTT
12,NA,TRBJ2-7,TRBV23-1,NA,CASFRQSYEQYF,TGCGCCAGCTTCCGACAGTCCTACGAGCAGTACTTC
14,TRBD2,TRBJ2-3,TRBV5-4,NA,CASSRSGGTDTQYF,TGTGCCAGCAGCCGTAGCGGGGGCACAGATACGCAGTATTTT
12,TRBD1,TRBJ1-1,TRBV7-2,NA,CASSFGTAKAFF,TGTGCCAGCAGCTTCGGGACAGCCAAAGCTTTCTTT
13,NA,TRBJ1-2,TRBV5-1,few,CASSLDSDYGYTF,TGCGCCAGCAGCCTTGACTCGGACTATGGCTACACCTTC
13,TRBD2,TRBJ2-5,TRBV29-1,NA,CSAGTSGMGTQYF,TGCAGCGCCGGGACTAGCGGGATGGGGACCCAGTACTTC
15,NA,TRBJ2-1,TRBV7-6,many,CASSQLQGIYNEQFF,TGTGCCAGCAGCCAGTTACAGGGCATCTACAATGAGCAGTTCTTC
17,NA,TRBJ1-1,TRBV19,few,CASSRIWDNVENTEAFF,TGTGCCAGTAGCCGGATTTGGGACAACGTAGAAAACACTGAAGCTTTCTTT
12,NA,TRBJ2-3,TRBV7-3,few,CASSLPWNTQYF,TGTGCCAGCAGCTTACCGTGGAATACGCAGTATTTT
12,TRBD1,TRBJ1-2,TRBV29-1,few,CSGGDRNYGYTF,TGCAGCGGGGGGGACAGGAACTATGGCTACACCTTC
15,NA,TRBJ1-2,TRBV7-9,NA,CASSLVGQKLYGYTF,TGTGCCAGCAGCTTAGTCGGACAGAAACTCTATGGCTACACCTTC
17,TRBD2,TRBJ2-1,TRBV11-2,few,CASSERTSGRGPGEQFF,TGTGCCAGCAGCGAAAGGACTAGCGGGAGGGGCCCGGGTGAGCAGTTCTTC
15,TRBD1,TRBJ1-4,TRBV5-1,few,CASSLAGQPNEKLFF,TGCGCCAGCAGCTTGGCGGGACAGCCTAATGAAAAACTGTTTTTT
11,NA,TRBJ2-3,TRBV4-1,NA,CASGEADTQYF,TGCGCCAGCGGGGAGGCAGATACGCAGTATTTT
15,NA,TRBJ2-5,TRBV18,many,CASSPGSAAQETQYF,TGTGCCAGCTCACCAGGTAGCGCGGCACAAGAGACCCAGTACTTC
14,NA,TRBJ1-2,TRBV10-3,few,CAIRGGDTNYGYTF,TGTGCCATCAGGGGGGGAGACACCAACTATGGCTACACCTTC
16,TRBD2,TRBJ2-5,TRBV10-3,many,CAIRPSSGGGQETQYF,TGTGCCATCCGACCGTCTAGCGGGGGGGGCCAAGAGACCCAGTACTTC
14,TRBD2,TRBJ2-3,TRBV12-3/TRBV12-4,NA,CASRKTSGGNTQYF,TGTGCCAGCCGAAAAACTAGCGGGGGGAATACGCAGTATTTT
14,NA,TRBJ1-2,TRBV6-5,NA,CASREGGRPPGYTF,TGTGCCAGCAGGGAGGGAGGGAGGCCCCCTGGCTACACCTTC
16,TRBD2,TRBJ2-7,TRBV4-2,few,CASGSMVAGHSYEQYF,TGTGCCAGCGGATCAATGGTAGCGGGCCATTCCTACGAGCAGTACTTC
15,TRBD2,TRBJ2-7,TRBV5-6,NA,CASSLSLAGPYEQYF,TGTGCCAGCAGCTTGAGCCTAGCGGGGCCCTACGAGCAGTACTTC
16,NA,TRBJ1-2,TRBV4-1,once,CASIQVSDGTNYGYTF,TGTGCCAGCATCCAAGTGTCAGACGGAACCAACTATGGCTACACCTTC
11,NA,TRBJ1-1,TRBV29-1,NA,CSVEQGSEAFF,TGCAGCGTTGAGCAGGGATCTGAAGCTTTCTTT
16,NA,TRBJ1-4,TRBV19,NA,CASSIGSSKGGEKLFF,TGTGCCAGTAGTATTGGCTCGTCGAAAGGAGGGGAAAAACTGTTTTTT
15,NA,TRBJ2-5,TRBV7-9,many,CASSLSRPQRETQYF,TGTGCCAGCAGCCTATCGAGGCCCCAGAGAGAGACCCAGTACTTC
16,NA,TRBJ1-4,TRBV7-6,NA,CASSLNSRVFNEKLFF,TGTGCCAGCAGCTTAAATTCGAGGGTCTTTAATGAAAAACTGTTTTTT
15,NA,TRBJ1-5,TRBV19,NA,CASDRPAHSNQPQHF,TGTGCCAGTGACAGACCCGCACATAGCAATCAGCCCCAGCATTTT
16,TRBD1,TRBJ2-3,TRBV9,many,CASSPGTGGFTDTQYF,TGTGCCAGCAGCCCAGGGACAGGGGGATTCACAGATACGCAGTATTTT
16,NA,TRBJ2-3,TRBV28,NA,CASSLLGGLSTDTQYF,TGTGCCAGCAGTTTATTGGGCGGACTAAGCACAGATACGCAGTATTTT
15,NA,TRBJ2-7,TRBV7-9,NA,CASSLTVGTAYEQYF,TGTGCCAGCAGCTTAACGGTCGGGACTGCCTACGAGCAGTACTTC
15,NA,TRBJ2-3,TRBV7-4,NA,CASSSVGGSTDTQYF,TGTGCCAGCAGCTCCGTGGGAGGCAGCACAGATACGCAGTATTTT
14,NA,TRBJ1-1,TRBV7-8,NA,CASSLVGGGTEAFF,TGTGCCAGCAGCTTAGTAGGGGGGGGCACTGAAGCTTTCTTT
13,NA,TRBJ2-7,TRBV19,NA,CASSVVQSAEQYF,TGTGCCAGTAGTGTCGTTCAAAGCGCCGAGCAGTACTTC
15,TRBD1,TRBJ1-1,TRBV2,few,CASSVTGTENTEAFF,TGTGCCAGCAGTGTCACCGGGACAGAGAACACTGAAGCTTTCTTT
15,NA,TRBJ2-3,TRBV12-3/TRBV12-4,few,CASSFLGAGPDTQYF,TGTGCCAGCAGTTTTCTGGGGGCCGGTCCAGATACGCAGTATTTT
15,NA,TRBJ1-5,TRBV27,NA,CASSWGSDSNQPQHF,TGTGCCAGCAGTTGGGGCAGCGATAGCAATCAGCCCCAGCATTTT
14,TRBD1,TRBJ1-5,TRBV11-2,NA,CASSIGTGNEPQHF,TGTGCCAGCAGCATTGGGACAGGGAATGAGCCCCAGCATTTT
12,NA,TRBJ2-2,TRBV7-3,many,CASSFPPGELFF,TGTGCCAGCAGCTTCCCCCCCGGGGAGCTGTTTTTT
13,NA,TRBJ2-5,TRBV7-2,few,CASRAGGQETQYF,TGTGCCAGCAGGGCTGGAGGTCAAGAGACCCAGTACTTC